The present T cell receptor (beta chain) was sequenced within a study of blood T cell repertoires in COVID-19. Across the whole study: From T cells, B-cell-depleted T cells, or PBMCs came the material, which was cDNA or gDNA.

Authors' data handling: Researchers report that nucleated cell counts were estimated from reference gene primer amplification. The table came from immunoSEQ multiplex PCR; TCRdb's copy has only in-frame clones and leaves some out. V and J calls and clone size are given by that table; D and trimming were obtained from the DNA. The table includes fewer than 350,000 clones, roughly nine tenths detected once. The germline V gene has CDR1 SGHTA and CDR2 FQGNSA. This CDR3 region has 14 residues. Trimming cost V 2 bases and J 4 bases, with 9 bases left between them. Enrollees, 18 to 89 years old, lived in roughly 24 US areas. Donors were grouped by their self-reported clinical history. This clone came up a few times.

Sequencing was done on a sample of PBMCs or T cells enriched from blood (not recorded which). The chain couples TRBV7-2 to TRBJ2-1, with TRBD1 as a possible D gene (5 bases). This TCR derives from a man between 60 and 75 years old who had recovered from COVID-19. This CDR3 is CASSLLGLYNEQFF. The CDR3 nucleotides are TGTGCCAGCAGCTTATTGGGGCTGTACAATGAGCAGTTCTTC.